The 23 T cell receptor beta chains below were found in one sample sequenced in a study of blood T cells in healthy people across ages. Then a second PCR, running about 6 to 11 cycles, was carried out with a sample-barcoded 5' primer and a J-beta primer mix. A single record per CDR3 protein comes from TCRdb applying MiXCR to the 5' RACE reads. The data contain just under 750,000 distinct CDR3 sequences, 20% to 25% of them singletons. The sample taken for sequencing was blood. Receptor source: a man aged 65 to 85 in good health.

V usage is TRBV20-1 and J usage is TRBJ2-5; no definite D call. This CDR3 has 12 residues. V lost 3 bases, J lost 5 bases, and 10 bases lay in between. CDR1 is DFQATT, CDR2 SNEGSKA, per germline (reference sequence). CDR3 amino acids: CSASPLKETQYF. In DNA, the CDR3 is TGCAGTGCTAGCCCCCTGAAGGAGACCCAGTACTTC.

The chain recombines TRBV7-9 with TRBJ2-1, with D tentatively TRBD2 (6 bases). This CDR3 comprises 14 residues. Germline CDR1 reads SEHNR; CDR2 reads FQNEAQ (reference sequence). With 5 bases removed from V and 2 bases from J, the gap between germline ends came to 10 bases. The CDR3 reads CASSTSTTYNEQFF. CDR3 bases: TGTGCCAGCAGCACTAGCACCACCTACAATGAGCAGTTCTTC.

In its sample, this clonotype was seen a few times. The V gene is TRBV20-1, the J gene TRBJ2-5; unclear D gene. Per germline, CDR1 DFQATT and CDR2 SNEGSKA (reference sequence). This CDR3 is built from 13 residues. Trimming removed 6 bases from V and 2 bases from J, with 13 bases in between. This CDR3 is CSATKDTQETQYF. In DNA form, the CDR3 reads TGCAGTGCCACCAAAGACACTCAAGAGACCCAGTACTTC.

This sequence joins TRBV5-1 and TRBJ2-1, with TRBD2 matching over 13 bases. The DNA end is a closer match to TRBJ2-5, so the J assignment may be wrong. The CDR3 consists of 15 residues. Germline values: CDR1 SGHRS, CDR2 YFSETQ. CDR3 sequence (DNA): TGCGCCAGCAAACTAGCGGGGGGGCTCCCAGAGACCCAGTACTTC. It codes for CASKLAGGLPETQYF.

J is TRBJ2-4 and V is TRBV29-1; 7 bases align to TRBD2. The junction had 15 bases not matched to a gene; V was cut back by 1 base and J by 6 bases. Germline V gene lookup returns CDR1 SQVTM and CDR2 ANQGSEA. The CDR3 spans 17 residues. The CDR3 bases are TGCAGCGTTGAAGTCCGACTAGCAAAGGCGGGAGTAAACATTCAGTACTTC. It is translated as CSVEVRLAKAGVNIQYF.

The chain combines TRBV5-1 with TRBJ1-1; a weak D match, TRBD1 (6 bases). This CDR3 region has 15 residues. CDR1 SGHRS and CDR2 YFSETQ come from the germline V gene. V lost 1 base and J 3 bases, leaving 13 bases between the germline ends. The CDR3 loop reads CASSLRVSGDTEAFF. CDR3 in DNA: TGCGCCAGCAGCTTGCGAGTTTCAGGGGACACTGAAGCTTTCTTT.

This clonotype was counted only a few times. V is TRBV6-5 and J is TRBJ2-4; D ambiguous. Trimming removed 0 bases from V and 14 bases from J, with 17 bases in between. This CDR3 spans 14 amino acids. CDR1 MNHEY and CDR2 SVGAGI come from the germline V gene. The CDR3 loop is CASSYSRGLGQEYF. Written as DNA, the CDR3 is TGTGCCAGCAGTTACTCGAGAGGTTTGGGCCAGGAGTACTTC.

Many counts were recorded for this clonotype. The CDR3 sequence is CSAEAGGPGTDTQYF. The CDR3 DNA is TGCAGTGCCGAAGCGGGAGGGCCAGGCACAGATACGCAGTATTTT. The chain recombines TRBV20-1 with TRBJ2-3; 10 positions agree with TRBD2. The V segment lost 6 bases and the J segment 1 base; nucleotides outside the gene matches: 7. The CDR3 loop spans 15 amino acids. CDR1 and CDR2 from the germline V gene are DFQATT and SNEGSKA (reference sequence).

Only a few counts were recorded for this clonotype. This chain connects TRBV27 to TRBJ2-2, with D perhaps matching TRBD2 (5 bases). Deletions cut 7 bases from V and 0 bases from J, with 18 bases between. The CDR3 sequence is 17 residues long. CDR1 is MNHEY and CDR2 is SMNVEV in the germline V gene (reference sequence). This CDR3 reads CASKKNGWRANTGELFF. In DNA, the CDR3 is TGTGCCAGCAAAAAAAACGGGTGGCGGGCGAACACCGGGGAGCTGTTTTTT.

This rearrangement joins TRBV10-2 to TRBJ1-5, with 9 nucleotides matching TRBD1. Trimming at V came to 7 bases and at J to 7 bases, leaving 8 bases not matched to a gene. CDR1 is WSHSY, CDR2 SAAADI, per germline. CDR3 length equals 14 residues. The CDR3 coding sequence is TGCGCCAGCAAAAGGACAGGGGATGGCCAGCCCCAGCATTTT. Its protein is CASKRTGDGQPQHF.

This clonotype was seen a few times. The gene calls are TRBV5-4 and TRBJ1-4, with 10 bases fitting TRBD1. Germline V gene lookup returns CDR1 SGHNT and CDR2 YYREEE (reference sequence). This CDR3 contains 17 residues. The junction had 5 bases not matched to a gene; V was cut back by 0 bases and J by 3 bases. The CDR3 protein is CASSLGTGGNSNEKLFF. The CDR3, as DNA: TGTGCCAGCAGCTTGGGGACAGGGGGAAATTCTAATGAAAAACTGTTTTTT.

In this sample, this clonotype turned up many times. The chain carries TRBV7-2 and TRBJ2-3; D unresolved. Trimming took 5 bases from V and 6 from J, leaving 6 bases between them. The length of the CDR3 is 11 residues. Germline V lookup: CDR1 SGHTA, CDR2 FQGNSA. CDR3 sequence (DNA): TGTGCCAGCAGCCCCCGGGATACGCAGTATTTT. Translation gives CASSPRDTQYF.

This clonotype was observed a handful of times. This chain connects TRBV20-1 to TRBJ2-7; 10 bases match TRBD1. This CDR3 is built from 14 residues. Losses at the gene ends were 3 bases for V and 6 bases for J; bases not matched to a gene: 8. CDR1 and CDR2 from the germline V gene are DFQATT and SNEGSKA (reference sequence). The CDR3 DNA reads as TGCAGTGCTAGCTCCGGGACAGGGGTCGGCGAGCAGTACTTC. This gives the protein CSASSGTGVGEQYF.

The CDR3 spells CASSRSGTGDEKLFF. CDR3 DNA sequence: TGTGCCAGCTCGCGGTCCGGGACAGGGGATGAAAAACTGTTTTTT. The rearrangement links TRBV18 to TRBJ1-4, with 10 nucleotides matching TRBD1. V was pared by 6 bases and J by 6 bases, with 7 bases of the junction left unmatched. Germline CDR1 and CDR2: KGHSH and LQKENI. This CDR3 has 15 amino acids.

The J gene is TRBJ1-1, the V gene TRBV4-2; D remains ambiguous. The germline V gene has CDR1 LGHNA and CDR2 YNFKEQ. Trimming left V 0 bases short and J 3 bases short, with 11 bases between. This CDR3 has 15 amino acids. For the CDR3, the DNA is TGTGCCAGCAGCCAAGATGGAAGGGCTGACACTGAAGCTTTCTTT. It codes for CASSQDGRADTEAFF.

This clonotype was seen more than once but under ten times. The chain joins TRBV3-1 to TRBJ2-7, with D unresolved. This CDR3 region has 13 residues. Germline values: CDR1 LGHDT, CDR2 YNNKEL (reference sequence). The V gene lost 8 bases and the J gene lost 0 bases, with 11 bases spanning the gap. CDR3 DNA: TGTGCCAGCCAAACACAAGGCTCCTACGAGCAGTACTTC. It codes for CASQTQGSYEQYF.

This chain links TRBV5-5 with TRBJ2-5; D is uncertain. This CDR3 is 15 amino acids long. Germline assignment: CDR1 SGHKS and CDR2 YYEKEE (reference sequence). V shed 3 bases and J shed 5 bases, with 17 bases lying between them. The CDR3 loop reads CASSSRTVGKETQYF. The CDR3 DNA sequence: TGTGCCAGCAGCTCCCGGACCGTGGGGAAGGAGACCCAGTACTTC.

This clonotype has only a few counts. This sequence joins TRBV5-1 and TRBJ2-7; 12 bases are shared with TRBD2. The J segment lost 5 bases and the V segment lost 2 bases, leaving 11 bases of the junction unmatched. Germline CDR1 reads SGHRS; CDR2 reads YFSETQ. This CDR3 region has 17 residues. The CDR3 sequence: CASSFKKVPSGRDEQYV. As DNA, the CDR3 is TGCGCCAGCAGCTTCAAAAAGGTGCCTAGCGGGAGGGACGAGCAGTACGTC.

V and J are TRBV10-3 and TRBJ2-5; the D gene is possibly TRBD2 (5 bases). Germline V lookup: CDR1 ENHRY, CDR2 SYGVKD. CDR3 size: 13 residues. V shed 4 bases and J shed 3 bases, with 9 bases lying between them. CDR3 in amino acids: CAISGRTEETQYF. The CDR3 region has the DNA TGTGCCATCAGTGGTAGGACTGAAGAGACCCAGTACTTC.

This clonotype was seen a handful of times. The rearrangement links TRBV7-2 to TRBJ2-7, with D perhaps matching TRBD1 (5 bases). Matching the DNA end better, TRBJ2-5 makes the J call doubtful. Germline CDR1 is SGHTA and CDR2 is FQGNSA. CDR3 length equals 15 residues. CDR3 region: CASSLGSRASETQYF. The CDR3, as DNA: TGTGCCAGCAGCTTAGGTAGCAGGGCATCGGAGACCCAGTACTTC.

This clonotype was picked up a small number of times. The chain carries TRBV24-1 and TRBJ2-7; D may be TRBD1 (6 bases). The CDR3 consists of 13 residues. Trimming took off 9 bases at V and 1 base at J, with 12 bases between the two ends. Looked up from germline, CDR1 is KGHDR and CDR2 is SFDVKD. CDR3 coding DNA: TGTGCCACCCAGGGGACGGAATCCTACGAGCAGTACTTC. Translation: CATQGTESYEQYF.

This CDR3 reads CSARDRRGQPYGYTF. Written as DNA, the CDR3 is TGCAGTGCTAGAGATAGGAGGGGACAGCCCTATGGCTACACCTTC. The V gene is TRBV20-1, the J gene TRBJ1-2; 7 nucleotides align to TRBD1. The CDR3 contains 15 residues. V dropped 0 bases and J dropped 4; count of bases not matched to a gene: 8. Looked up from germline, CDR1 is DFQATT and CDR2 is SNEGSKA (reference sequence).

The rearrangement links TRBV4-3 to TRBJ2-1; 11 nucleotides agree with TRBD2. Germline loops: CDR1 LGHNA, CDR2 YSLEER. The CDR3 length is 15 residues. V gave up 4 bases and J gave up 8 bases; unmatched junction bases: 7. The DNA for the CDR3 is TGCGCCAGCAGCCTTCTAGCGGGAGGCCGGGATGAGCAGTTCTTC. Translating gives CASSLLAGGRDEQFF.